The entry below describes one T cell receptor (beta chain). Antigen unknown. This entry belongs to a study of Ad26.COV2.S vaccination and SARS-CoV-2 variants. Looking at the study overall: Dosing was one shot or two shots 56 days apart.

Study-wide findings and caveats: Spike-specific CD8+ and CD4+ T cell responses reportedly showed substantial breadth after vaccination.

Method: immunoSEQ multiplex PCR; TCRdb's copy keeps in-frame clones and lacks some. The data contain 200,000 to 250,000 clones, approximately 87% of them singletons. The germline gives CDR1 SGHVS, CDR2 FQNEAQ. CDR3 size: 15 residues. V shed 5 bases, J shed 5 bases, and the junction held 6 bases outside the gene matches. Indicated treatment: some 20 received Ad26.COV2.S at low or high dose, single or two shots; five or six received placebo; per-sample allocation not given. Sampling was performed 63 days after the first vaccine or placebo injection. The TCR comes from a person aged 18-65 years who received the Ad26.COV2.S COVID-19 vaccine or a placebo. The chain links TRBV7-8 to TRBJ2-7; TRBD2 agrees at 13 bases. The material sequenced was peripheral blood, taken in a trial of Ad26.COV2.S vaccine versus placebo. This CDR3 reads CASSPRTSGGDEQYF. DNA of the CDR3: TGTGCCAGCAGCCCCCGGACTAGCGGGGGCGACGAGCAGTACTTC.